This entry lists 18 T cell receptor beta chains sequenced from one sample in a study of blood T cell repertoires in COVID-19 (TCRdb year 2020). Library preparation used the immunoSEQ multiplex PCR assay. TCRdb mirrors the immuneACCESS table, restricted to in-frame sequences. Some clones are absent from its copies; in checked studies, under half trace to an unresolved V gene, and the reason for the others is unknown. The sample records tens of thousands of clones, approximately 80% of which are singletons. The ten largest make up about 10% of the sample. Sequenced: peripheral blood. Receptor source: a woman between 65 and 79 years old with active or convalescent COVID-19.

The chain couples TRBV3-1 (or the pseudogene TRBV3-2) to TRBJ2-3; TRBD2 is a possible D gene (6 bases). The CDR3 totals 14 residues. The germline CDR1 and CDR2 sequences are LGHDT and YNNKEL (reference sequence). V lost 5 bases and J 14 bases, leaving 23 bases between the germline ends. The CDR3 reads CASSNRGIRTALYF. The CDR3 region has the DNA TGTGCCAGCAGCAACCGGGGGATCCGGACGGCGTTGTATTTT.

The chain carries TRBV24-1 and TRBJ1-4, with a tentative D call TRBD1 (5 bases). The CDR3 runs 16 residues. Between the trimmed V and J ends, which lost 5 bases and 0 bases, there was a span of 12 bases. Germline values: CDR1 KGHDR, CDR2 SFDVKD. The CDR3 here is CATSGLQEATNEKLFF. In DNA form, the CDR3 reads TGTGCCACCAGTGGCCTACAGGAAGCAACTAATGAAAAACTGTTTTTT.

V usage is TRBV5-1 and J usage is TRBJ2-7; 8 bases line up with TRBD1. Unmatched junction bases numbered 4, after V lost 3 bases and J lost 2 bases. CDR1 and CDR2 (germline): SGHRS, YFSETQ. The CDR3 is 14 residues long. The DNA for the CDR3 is TGCGCCAGCAGCTCGAGGACAGGGCCCTACGAGCAGTACTTC. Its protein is CASSSRTGPYEQYF.

Here the CDR3 reads CASSPDRAGANVLTF. The CDR3 DNA follows: TGTGCCAGCAGTCCGGACAGGGCTGGGGCCAACGTCCTGACTTTC. The chain recombines TRBV28 with TRBJ2-6, with 8 bases fitting TRBD1. V was pared by 5 bases and J by 2 bases, with 2 bases of the junction left unmatched. Looked up from germline, CDR1 is MDHEN and CDR2 is SYDVKM. The CDR3 consists of 15 residues.

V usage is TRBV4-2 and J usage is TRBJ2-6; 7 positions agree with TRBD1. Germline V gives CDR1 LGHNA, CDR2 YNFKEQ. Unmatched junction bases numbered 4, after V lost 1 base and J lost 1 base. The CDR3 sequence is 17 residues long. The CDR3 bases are TGTGCCAGCAGCCAAGCTCCGACAGGGTCTGGGGCCAACGTCCTGACTTTC. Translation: CASSQAPTGSGANVLTF.

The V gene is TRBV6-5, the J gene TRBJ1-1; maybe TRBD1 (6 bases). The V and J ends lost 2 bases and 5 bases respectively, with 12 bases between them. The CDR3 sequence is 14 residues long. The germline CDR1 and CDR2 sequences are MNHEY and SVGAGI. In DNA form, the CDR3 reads TGTGCCAGCAGTTACCGAACAGGGAAAACTGAAGCTTTCTTT. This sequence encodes CASSYRTGKTEAFF.

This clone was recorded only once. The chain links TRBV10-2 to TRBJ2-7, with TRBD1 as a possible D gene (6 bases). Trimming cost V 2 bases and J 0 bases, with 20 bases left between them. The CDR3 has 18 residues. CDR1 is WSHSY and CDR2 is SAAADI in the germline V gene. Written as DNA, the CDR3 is TGCGCCAGCAGTGAGATTGCGCGGCAGGGGTTTAGCTCCTACGAGCAGTACTTC. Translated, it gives CASSEIARQGFSSYEQYF.

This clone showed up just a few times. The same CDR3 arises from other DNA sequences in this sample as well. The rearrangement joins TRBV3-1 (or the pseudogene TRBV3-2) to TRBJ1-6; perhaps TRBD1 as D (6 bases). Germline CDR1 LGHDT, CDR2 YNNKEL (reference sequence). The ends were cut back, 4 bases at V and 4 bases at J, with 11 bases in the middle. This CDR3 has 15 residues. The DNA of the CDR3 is TGTGCCAGCAGCCGCTTGCAGGGGTATAATTCACCCCTCCACTTT. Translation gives CASSRLQGYNSPLHF.

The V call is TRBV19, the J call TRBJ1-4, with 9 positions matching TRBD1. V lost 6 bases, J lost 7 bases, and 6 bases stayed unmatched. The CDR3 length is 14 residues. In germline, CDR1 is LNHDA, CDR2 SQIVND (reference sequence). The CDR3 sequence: CASSPQGAGEKLFF. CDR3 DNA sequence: TGTGCCAGTAGCCCACAGGGGGCGGGTGAAAAACTGTTTTTT.

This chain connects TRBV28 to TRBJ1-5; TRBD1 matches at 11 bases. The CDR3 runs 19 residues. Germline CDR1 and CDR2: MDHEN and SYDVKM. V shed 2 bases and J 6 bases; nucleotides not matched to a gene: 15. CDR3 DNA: TGTGCCAGCAGTTTAAGGCGGTGGACAGGGGGCGAGAGGAGTCAGCCCCAGCATTTT. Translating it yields CASSLRRWTGGERSQPQHF.

CDR3 sequence reads: CASSGQADSGNTIYF. The CDR3 coding sequence is TGTGCCAGTAGCGGACAGGCGGACTCTGGAAACACCATATATTTT. This chain connects TRBV19 to TRBJ1-3, with 7 bases aligning to TRBD1. After removal of 6 bases from V and 0 bases from J, the junction contained 5 bases not matched to a gene. Looked up from germline, CDR1 is LNHDA and CDR2 is SQIVND (reference sequence). The CDR3 is 15 residues long.

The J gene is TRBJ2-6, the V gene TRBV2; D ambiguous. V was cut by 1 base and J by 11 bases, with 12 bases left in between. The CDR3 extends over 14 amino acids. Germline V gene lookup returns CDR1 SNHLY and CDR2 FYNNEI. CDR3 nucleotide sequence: TGTGCCAGCAGTGAAGGAACAGCTACCCACGTCCTGACTTTC. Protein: CASSEGTATHVLTF.

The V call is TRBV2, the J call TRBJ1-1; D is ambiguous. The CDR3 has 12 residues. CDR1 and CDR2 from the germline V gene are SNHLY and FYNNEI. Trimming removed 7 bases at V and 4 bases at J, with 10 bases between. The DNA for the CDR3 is TGTGCCAGCACGGCCCCGGGCACTGAAGCTTTCTTT. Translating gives CASTAPGTEAFF.

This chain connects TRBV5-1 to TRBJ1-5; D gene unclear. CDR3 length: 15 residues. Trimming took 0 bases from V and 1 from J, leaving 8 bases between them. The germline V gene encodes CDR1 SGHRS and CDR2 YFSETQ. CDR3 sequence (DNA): TGCGCCAGCAGCTTGGGGGCGGGGAGCAATCAGCCCCAGCATTTT. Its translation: CASSLGAGSNQPQHF.

CDR3 protein: CASSGAPAGANVLTF. The CDR3, as DNA: TGTGCCAGCAGCGGGGCCCCCGCTGGGGCCAACGTCCTGACTTTC. The J gene is TRBJ2-6, the V gene TRBV6-2 or TRBV6-3; D may correspond to TRBD1 or TRBD2 (5 bases each). Germline loops: CDR1 MNHEY, CDR2 SVGEGT. With 6 bases removed from V and 2 bases from J, the gap between germline ends came to 11 bases. The length of the CDR3 is 15 residues.

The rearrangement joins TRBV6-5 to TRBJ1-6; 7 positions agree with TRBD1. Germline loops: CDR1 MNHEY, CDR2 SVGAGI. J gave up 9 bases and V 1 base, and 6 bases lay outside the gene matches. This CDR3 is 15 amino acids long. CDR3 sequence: CASSYWSGGSSPLHF. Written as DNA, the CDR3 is TGTGCCAGCAGTTACTGGTCAGGGGGTAGTTCACCCCTCCACTTT.

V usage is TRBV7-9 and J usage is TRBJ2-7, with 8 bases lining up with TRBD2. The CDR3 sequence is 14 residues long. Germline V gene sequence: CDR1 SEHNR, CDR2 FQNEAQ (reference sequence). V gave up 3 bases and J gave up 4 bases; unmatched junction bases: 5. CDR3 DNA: TGTGCCAGCAGCTTCGGTAGCGGGGTGTACGAGCAGTACTTC. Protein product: CASSFGSGVYEQYF.

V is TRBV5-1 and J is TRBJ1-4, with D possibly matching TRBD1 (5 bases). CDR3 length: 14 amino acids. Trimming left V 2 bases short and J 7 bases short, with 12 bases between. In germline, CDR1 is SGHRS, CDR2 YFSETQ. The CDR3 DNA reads TGCGCCAGCAGCTTTACGGGGGGAGGTGAAAAACTGTTTTTT. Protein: CASSFTGGGEKLFF. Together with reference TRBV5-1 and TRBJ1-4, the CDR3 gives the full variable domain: KAGVTQTPRYLIKTRGQQVTLSCSPISGHRSVSWYQQTPGQGLQFLFEYFSETQRNKGNFPGRFSGRQFSNSRSEMNVSTLELGDSALYLCASSFTGGGEKLFFGSGTQLSVL.